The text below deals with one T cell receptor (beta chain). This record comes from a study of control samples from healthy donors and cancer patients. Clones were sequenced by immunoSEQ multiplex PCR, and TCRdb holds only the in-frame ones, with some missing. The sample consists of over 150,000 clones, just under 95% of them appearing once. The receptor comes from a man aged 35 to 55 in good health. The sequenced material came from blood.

CDR3 amino acids: CASSLTVGRGRADTQYF. The CDR3 coding sequence is TGTGCCAGCAGCTTAACGGTCGGCAGAGGTAGGGCAGATACGCAGTATTTT. V usage is TRBV13 and J usage is TRBJ2-3; D gene unclear. The CDR3 runs 17 residues. The V gene lost 2 bases and the J gene lost 4 bases, with 19 bases spanning the gap. Germline CDR1 and CDR2: PRHDT and FYEKMQ (reference sequence).